This T cell receptor beta chain is drawn from a study of shared clonotypes between healthy human individuals. General observations from the study: Clonotype sharing among donors, it was expected, would be affected by sequencing depth.

Libraries were prepared by immunoSEQ multiplex PCR; TCRdb keeps only in-frame clonotypes and omits some of them. The repertoire holds 1.4 million to 1.5 million clones, with roughly 95% as singletons. This CDR3 comprises 16 residues. Trimming left V 0 bases short and J 4 bases short, with 13 bases between. Germline loops: CDR1 SGHNT, CDR2 YYREEE (reference sequence). Worth noting for this clone: Its specificity is unknown.

Sequenced material: naive CD4+ T cells sorted from blood. Subset: CD45RA+ positively selected. This TCR came from a young man in good health. V is TRBV5-4 and J is TRBJ2-2; no clear D. The CDR3 nucleotides read TGTGCCAGCAGCTTGGCAGCTAGGCGTGGCACCGGGGAGCTGTTTTTT. This sequence encodes CASSLAARRGTGELFF. Combining the CDR3 with reference TRBV5-4 and TRBJ2-2 gives the whole variable domain ETGVTQSPTHLIKTRGQQVTLRCSSQSGHNTVSWYQQALGQGPQFIFQYYREEENGRGNFPPRFSGLQFPNYSSELNVNALELDDSALYLCASSLAARRGTGELFFGEGSRLTVL.